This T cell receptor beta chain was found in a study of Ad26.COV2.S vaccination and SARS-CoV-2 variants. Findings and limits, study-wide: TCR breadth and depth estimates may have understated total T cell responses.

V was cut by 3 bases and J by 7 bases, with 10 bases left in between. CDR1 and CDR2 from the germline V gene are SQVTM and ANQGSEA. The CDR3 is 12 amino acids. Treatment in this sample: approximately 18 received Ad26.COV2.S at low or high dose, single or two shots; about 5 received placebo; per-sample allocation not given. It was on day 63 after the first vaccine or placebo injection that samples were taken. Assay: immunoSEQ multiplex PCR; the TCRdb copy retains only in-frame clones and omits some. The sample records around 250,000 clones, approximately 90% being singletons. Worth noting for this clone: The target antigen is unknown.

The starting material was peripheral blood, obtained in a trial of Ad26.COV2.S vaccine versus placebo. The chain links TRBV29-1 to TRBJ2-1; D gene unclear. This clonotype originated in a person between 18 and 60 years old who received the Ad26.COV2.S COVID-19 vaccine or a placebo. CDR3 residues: CSVDKGHNEQFF. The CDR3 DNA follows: TGCAGCGTTGATAAAGGGCATAATGAGCAGTTCTTC.